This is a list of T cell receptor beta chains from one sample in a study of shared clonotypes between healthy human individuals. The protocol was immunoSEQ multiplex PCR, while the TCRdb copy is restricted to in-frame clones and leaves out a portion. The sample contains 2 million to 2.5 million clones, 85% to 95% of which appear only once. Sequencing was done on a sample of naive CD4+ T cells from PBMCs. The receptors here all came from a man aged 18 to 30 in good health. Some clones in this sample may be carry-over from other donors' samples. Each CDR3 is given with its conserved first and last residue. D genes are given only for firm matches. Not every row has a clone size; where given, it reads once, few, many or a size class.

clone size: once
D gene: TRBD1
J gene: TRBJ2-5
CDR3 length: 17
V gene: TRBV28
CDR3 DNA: TGTGCCAGCAGTCTAACTTTGACAGGGGGCCTACAAGAGACCCAGTACTTC
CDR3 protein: CASSLTLTGGLQETQYF

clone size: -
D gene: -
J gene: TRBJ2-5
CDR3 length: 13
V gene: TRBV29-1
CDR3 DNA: TGCAGCGTTGTCACGGGCCACCAAGAGACCCAGTACTTC
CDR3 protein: CSVVTGHQETQYF

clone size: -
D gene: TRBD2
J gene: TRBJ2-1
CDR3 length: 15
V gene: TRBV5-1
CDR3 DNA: TGCGCCAGCAAGTGGGTAGCGGGTGATTACAATGAGCAGTTCTTC
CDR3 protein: CASKWVAGDYNEQFF

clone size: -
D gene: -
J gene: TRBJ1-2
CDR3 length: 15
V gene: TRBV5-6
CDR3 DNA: TGTGCCAGCAGCTTGCAGGGTGGGCTTTACTATGGCTACACCTTC
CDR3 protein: CASSLQGGLYYGYTF

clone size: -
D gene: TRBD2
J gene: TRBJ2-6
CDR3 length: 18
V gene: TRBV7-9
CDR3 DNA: TGTGCCAGCAGCAGAAGACTAGCGACTAGCTCTGGGGCCAACGTCCTGACTTTC
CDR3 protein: CASSRRLATSSGANVLTF

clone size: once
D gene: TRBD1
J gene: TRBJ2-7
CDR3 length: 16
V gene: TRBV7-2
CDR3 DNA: TGTGCCAGCAGCTTAAGACAGGGTAGTCCGGCCTACGAGCAGTACTTC
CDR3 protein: CASSLRQGSPAYEQYF

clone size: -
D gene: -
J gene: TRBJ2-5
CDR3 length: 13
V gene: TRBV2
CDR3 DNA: TGTGCCAGCAGTGCTAGCCGAGAAGAGACCCAGTACTTC
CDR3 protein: CASSASREETQYF

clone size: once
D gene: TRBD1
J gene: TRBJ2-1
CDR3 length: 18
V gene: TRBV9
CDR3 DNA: TGTGCCAGCAGCGTGGGGACAGGGGAGGGCCGCGTAAACAATGAGCAGTTCTTC
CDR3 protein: CASSVGTGEGRVNNEQFF

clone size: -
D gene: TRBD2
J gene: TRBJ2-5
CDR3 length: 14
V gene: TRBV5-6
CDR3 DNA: TGTGCCAGCAGCCGCCCGGGGGGAGGTCTGCCCCAGTACTTC
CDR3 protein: CASSRPGGGLPQYF

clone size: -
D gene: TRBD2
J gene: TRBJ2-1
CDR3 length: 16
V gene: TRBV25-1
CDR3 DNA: TGTGCCAGCAGTGAATATACGGGACTAAACAGCAATGAGCAGTTCTTC
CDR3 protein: CASSEYTGLNSNEQFF

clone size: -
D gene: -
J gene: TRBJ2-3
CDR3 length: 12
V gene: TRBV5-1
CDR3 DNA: TGCGCCAGCAGCGAGGGCACAGATACGCAGTATTTT
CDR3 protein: CASSEGTDTQYF

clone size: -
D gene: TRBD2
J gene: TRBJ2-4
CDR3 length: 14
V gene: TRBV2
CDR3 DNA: TGTGCCAGCAGCCAGACTAGCGGCCAAAACATTCAGTACTTC
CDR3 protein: CASSQTSGQNIQYF

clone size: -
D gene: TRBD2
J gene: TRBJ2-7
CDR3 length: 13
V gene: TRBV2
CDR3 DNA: TGTGCCAGCAGTTATAGCGGGGCCTACGAGCAGTACTTC
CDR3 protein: CASSYSGAYEQYF

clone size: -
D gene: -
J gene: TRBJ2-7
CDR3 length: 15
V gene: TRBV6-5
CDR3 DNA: TGTGCCAGCAGTTACCAGTACGGGAGCCCCTACGAGCAGTACTTC
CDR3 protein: CASSYQYGSPYEQYF

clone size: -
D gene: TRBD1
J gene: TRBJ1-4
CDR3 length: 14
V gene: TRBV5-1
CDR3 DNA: TGCGCCAGCAGCCCTGGGACAGGGGGGCAAAAACTGTTTTTT
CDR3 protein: CASSPGTGGQKLFF

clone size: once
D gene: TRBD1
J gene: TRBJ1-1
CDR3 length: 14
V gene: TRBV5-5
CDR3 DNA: TGTGCCAGCAGCTACACTACAGGGGGCACTGAAGCTTTCTTT
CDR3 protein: CASSYTTGGTEAFF

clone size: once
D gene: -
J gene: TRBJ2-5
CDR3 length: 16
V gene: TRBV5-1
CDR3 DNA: TGCGCCAGCAGCAGGGCGGGGACTCCAGTGACAGAGACCCAGTACTTC
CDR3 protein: CASSRAGTPVTETQYF

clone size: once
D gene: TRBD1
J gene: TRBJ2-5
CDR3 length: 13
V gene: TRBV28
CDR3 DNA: TGTGCCAGCAGGGGACAGACCCAAGAGACCCAGTACTTC
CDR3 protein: CASRGQTQETQYF

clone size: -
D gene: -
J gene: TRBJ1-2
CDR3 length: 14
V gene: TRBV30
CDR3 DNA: TGTGCCTGGGTGGACAGCCCCTCAAACTATGGCTACACCTTC
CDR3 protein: CAWVDSPSNYGYTF

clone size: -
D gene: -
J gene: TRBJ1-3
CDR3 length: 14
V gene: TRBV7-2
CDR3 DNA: TGTGCCAGCAGAAAAGGGGTGTCCGGAAACACCATATATTTT
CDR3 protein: CASRKGVSGNTIYF

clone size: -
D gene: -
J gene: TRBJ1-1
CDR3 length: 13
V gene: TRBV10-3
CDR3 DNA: TGTGCCATCAGTCCCCAGGGGAACACTGAAGCTTTCTTT
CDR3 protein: CAISPQGNTEAFF

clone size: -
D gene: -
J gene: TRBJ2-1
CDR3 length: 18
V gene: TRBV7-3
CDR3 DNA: TGTGCCAGCAGCCCGCGGGTGGGGACAACTAGCTCCTACAATGAGCAGTTCTTC
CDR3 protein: CASSPRVGTTSSYNEQFF

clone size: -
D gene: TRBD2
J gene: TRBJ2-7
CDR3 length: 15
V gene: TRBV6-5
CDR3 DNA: TGTGCCAGCAGTCGATCGGGACTAGGTTCCTACGAGCAGTACTTC
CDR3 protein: CASSRSGLGSYEQYF

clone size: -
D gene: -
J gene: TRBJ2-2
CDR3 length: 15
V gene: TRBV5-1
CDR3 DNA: TGCGCCAGCAGCTTGGCCGAAAGGGTCGCCGGGGAGCTGTTTTTT
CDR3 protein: CASSLAERVAGELFF

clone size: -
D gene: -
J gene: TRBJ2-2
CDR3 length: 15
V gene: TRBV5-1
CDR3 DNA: TGCGCCAGCAGCTTGCTACGGCCGGACACCGGGGAGCTGTTTTTT
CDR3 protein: CASSLLRPDTGELFF

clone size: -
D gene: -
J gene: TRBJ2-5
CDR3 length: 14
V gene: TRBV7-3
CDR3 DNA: TGTGCCAGCAGCTCCAGGGGGGGAGCGGAGACCCAGTACTTC
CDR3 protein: CASSSRGGAETQYF